This T cell receptor beta chain came from a study of blood T cell repertoires in COVID-19. TCRdb keeps only in-frame clones here, not all; method: immunoSEQ multiplex PCR. The repertoire consists of approximately 170,000 clones, with 86% occurring once and the leading ten covering approximately 4%. In the case of this clone: Other DNA sequences in the sample encode the same CDR3.

This CDR3 is 13 amino acids long. Unmatched junction bases numbered 4, after V lost 4 bases and J lost 7 bases. The germline V gene has CDR1 LNHDA and CDR2 SQIVND (reference sequence). Sample: peripheral blood. This chain uses TRBV19 with TRBJ1-5; 7 bases are shared with TRBD1. The TCR was taken from a woman between 70 and 85 years old with acute or convalescent COVID-19. The CDR3 bases are TGTGCCAGTAGTAGGCAGGGGGGCCAGCCCCAGCATTTT. Protein product: CASSRQGGQPQHF.